Presented here are 5 T cell receptor beta chains from one specimen sequenced in a study of T cell responses to AZD1222 COVID-19 vaccine. Measured with immunoSEQ multiplex PCR; TCRdb has only the in-frame clones, and not every one. Here the sample spans roughly 120,000 clones, approximately 86% being singletons. This material consisted of peripheral blood, taken on day 0 of AZD1222 vaccination. The source is an adult in good health.

The J gene is TRBJ2-7, the V gene TRBV21-1; TRBD1 reflects the table's D call only, with no check against the DNA. TRBV21-1 is assigned pseudogene status. CDR3 size: 20 residues. The CDR3 region has the DNA TGTGCCAGCAGCAAAGGAGGGTGGGGACAGGGGCCCAAAATTTCCTACGAGCAGTACTTC. Amino acid sequence: CASSKGGWGQGPKISYEQYF.

The chain links TRBV12-3 or TRBV12-4 to TRBJ1-2, with 7 positions matching TRBD1. Germline trimming cut 6 bases from V and 4 bases from J; bases unmatched to any gene: 2. CDR3 size: 12 residues. The chain's CDR3 is CASSRGVYGYTF. CDR3 nucleotide sequence: TGTGCCAGCAGCAGGGGGGTCTATGGCTACACCTTC.

The V and J genes are TRBV2 and TRBJ2-1; the D gene is possibly TRBD2 (5 bases). From germline, CDR1 is SNHLY and CDR2 FYNNEI. The CDR3 consists of 13 residues. V lost 3 bases, J lost 14 bases, and 17 bases lay in between. The CDR3 nucleotides read TGTGCCAGCAGTGAGATAAAAGGCGGGCCCGAGTTCTTC. This translates into CASSEIKGGPEFF.

This clone appeared a few times. The J gene is TRBJ2-1, the V gene TRBV5-1; 9 bases match TRBD2. The CDR3 runs to 14 residues. The germline V gene encodes CDR1 SGHRS and CDR2 YFSETQ. The V segment lost 4 bases and the J segment 5 bases; nucleotides outside the gene matches: 4. CDR3 nucleotides: TGCGCCAGCAGCCAGACTAGCGGAAACAATGAGCAGTTCTTC. Translated, it gives CASSQTSGNNEQFF. Complete variable domain (other parts from reference TRBV5-1 and TRBJ2-1): KAGVTQTPRYLIKTRGQQVTLSCSPISGHRSVSWYQQTPGQGLQFLFEYFSETQRNKGNFPGRFSGRQFSNSRSEMNVSTLELGDSALYLCASSQTSGNNEQFFGPGTRLTVL.

V usage is TRBV5-1 and J usage is TRBJ1-2; tentatively, D is TRBD1 (6 bases). The CDR3 runs 14 residues. Germline loops: CDR1 SGHRS, CDR2 YFSETQ. The V and J ends lost 3 bases and 6 bases respectively, with 15 bases between them. CDR3 sequence reads: CASSSQGKSDGYTF. CDR3 bases: TGCGCCAGCAGCTCACAGGGTAAATCGGATGGCTACACCTTC.